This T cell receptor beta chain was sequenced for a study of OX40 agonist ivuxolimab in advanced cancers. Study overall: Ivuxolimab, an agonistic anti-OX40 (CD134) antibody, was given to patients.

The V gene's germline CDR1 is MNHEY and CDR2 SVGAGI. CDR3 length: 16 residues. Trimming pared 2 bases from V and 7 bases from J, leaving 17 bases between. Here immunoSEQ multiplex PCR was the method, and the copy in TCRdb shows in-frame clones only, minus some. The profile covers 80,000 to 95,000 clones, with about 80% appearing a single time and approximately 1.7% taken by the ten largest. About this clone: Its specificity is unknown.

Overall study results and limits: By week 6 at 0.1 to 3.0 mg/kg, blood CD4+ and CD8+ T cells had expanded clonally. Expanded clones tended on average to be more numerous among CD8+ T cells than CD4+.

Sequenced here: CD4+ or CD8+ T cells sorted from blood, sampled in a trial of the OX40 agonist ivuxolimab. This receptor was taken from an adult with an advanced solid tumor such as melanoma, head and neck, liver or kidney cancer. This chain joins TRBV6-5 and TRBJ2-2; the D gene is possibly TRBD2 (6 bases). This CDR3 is CASSYGGDETNGELFF. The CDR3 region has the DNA TGTGCCAGCAGTTACGGCGGGGACGAGACCAACGGGGAGCTGTTTTTT.